Listed below are T cell receptor beta chains from one sample, sequenced in a study of blood T cells in healthy people across ages. TCRdb reprocessed the 5' RACE reads with MiXCR, giving one entry per CDR3 protein. The sample carries around 940,000 distinct CDR3 sequences, approximately 50% recorded once. Sequences were obtained from blood. Receptor source: a woman aged 60-75 years in good health. Both conserved end residues are part of each CDR3. Each record gives: J gene, V gene, D gene, CDR3 protein. A D gene is named only where the DNA matches it firmly.

J: TRBJ2-1
V: TRBV3-1
D: TRBD1
CDR3: CASRGTVFYNEQFF

J: TRBJ2-7
V: TRBV15
D: TRBD1
CDR3: CATSGSFDRGQDEQYF

J: TRBJ2-3
V: TRBV10-3
D: -
CDR3: CAISDLTDTQYF

J: TRBJ2-7
V: TRBV10-3
D: -
CDR3: CAITDDRTYEQYF

J: TRBJ2-1
V: TRBV20-1
D: -
CDR3: CSARDPGGGWQFF

J: TRBJ2-1
V: TRBV27
D: TRBD2
CDR3: CASSLRSGSFPNEQFF

J: TRBJ1-4
V: TRBV4-3
D: -
CDR3: CASSQGSTDSEKLFF

J: TRBJ2-4
V: TRBV20-1
D: -
CDR3: CSAMARENIQYF

J: -
V: TRBV15
D: -
CDR3: CATSTTSTGSYEQYF

J: TRBJ2-7
V: TRBV5-1
D: TRBD1
CDR3: CASSSTGTGVYEQYF

J: TRBJ2-3
V: TRBV18
D: -
CDR3: CASSPIKGSDTQYF

J: TRBJ2-5
V: TRBV4-1
D: -
CDR3: CASSQARGESQYF

J: TRBJ2-5
V: TRBV13
D: -
CDR3: CASSLRGWQETQYF

J: TRBJ2-3
V: TRBV7-9
D: TRBD2
CDR3: CTSSLAREGRDTQYF

J: TRBJ2-3
V: TRBV10-3
D: TRBD2
CDR3: CATSSGSTDTQYF

J: TRBJ1-2
V: TRBV4-1
D: -
CDR3: CASSQRQTPGYTF

J: TRBJ2-6
V: TRBV24-1
D: -
CDR3: CATSDYRANVLTF

J: TRBJ2-7
V: TRBV29-1
D: TRBD2
CDR3: CSVVPLAGGVYEQYF

J: TRBJ1-4
V: TRBV20-1
D: -
CDR3: CSASRGDEKLFF

J: TRBJ2-1
V: TRBV7-6
D: -
CDR3: CASSQGSTYNEQFF

J: TRBJ1-6
V: TRBV12-3/TRBV12-4
D: -
CDR3: CASSPRGYNSPLHF

J: TRBJ2-3
V: TRBV9
D: TRBD1
CDR3: CASSSWTGLADTQYF

J: TRBJ2-7
V: TRBV7-9
D: -
CDR3: CTSSYRDTSYEQYF

J: TRBJ2-7
V: TRBV20-1
D: TRBD1
CDR3: CSATNPGQGFYEQYF

J: TRBJ2-1
V: TRBV29-1
D: -
CDR3: CSVDSSYNEQFF

J: TRBJ2-7
V: TRBV6-4
D: TRBD1
CDR3: CASSDGTGATSYEQYF

J: TRBJ2-5
V: TRBV28
D: -
CDR3: CASSRRSGQGENEQYF

J: TRBJ2-3
V: TRBV6-1
D: TRBD1
CDR3: CASSGTGLPTDTQYF

J: TRBJ2-3
V: TRBV13
D: -
CDR3: CASSLEGSGDTQYF

J: TRBJ1-4
V: TRBV18
D: TRBD1
CDR3: CASSQTGDNEKLFF

J: TRBJ2-1
V: TRBV7-2
D: TRBD2
CDR3: CASSRRLAGAREQFF

J: TRBJ2-7
V: TRBV20-1
D: -
CDR3: CSALGVGYEQYF

J: TRBJ2-7
V: TRBV29-1
D: -
CDR3: CSVDVTGVGGEQYF

J: TRBJ2-3
V: TRBV5-5
D: -
CDR3: CASSSWYTRSTDTQYF

J: TRBJ1-5
V: TRBV4-1
D: -
CDR3: CASSQVGYNQPQHF

J: TRBJ2-5
V: TRBV12-5
D: TRBD2
CDR3: CASGFRLAGGPSRYETQYF

J: TRBJ1-2
V: TRBV12-3/TRBV12-4
D: -
CDR3: CASSLRTTGGYTF

J: TRBJ2-5
V: TRBV10-3
D: TRBD1
CDR3: CAINPGTAQETQYF

J: TRBJ2-5
V: TRBV18
D: -
CDR3: CASSPEVTQYF

J: -
V: TRBV7-9
D: -
CDR3: CASSSPLYYEQYF

J: TRBJ2-3
V: TRBV28
D: -
CDR3: CASADPGQGGDTQYF